A selection of T cell receptor beta chains follows, all from one sample in a study of T cell responses to AZD1222 COVID-19 vaccine. The assay was immunoSEQ multiplex PCR, and TCRdb's table has in-frame clones only and misses some. The sample has 150,000 or so clones, 90% seen once. The input for sequencing was peripheral blood, taken on day 0 of AZD1222 vaccination. The receptors were sampled from an adult in good health. Each CDR3 is given with its conserved first and last residue.

v_call cdr3_aa
TRBV18 CASSPAVRVDGDNEKLFF
TRBV24-1 CATSDFNTADGYTF
TRBV30 CAWNRGRGARNIQYF
TRBV18 CASSSRQGSQPQHF
TRBV15 CATSRPDRRGGYTF
TRBV4-1 CASRGVRGPAYEQYF
TRBV5-6 CASSRGRVTEAFF
TRBV19 CASSRDRDQEETQYF
TRBV7-6 CASSSGPEGKGTPPLHF
TRBV9 CASSDPGGPSIEAYTF
TRBV5-4 CASSSYQETQYF
TRBV6-2/TRBV6-3 CASSTGLHNEQFF
TRBV6-5 CASSYSGGQETQYF
TRBV7-9 CASSLGVLVSPVSGNTIYF
TRBV10-1 CASSSGQGIETQYF
TRBV2 CASSESPKTHYEQYF
TRBV6-1 CASSEAWGAGQPQHF
TRBV28 CASTGVGNTEAFF
TRBV6-5 CATVGRLYNEQFF
TRBV7-2 CASSFPTGVAGNTIYF